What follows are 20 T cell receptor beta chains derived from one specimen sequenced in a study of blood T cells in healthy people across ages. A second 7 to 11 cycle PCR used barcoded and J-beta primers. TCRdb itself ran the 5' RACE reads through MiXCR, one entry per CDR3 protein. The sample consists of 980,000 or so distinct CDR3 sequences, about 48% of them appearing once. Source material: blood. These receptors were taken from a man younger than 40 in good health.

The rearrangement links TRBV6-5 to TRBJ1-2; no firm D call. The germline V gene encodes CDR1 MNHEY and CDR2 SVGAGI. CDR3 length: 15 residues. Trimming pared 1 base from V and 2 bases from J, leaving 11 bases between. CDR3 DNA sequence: TGTGCCAGCAGTTACTTGGTAGGTTCCAACTATGGCTACACCTTC. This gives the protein CASSYLVGSNYGYTF.

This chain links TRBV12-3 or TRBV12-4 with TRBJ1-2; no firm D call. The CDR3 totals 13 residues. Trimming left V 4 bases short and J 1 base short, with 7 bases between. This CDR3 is CASSSGSNYGYTF. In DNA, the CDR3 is TGTGCCAGCAGTTCGGGCAGTAACTATGGCTACACCTTC.

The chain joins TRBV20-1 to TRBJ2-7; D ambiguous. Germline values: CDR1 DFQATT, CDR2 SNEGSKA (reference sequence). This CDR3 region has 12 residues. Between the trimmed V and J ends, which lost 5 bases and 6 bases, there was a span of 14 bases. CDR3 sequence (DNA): TGCAGTGCTCCCCAACCTTGGGGCGAGCAGTACTTC. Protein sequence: CSAPQPWGEQYF.

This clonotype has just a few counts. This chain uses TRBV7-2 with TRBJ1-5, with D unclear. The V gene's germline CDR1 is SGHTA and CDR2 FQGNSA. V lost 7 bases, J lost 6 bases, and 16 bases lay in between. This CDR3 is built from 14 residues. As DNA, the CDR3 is TGTGCCAGCAATGATCCGCAGTTGGGTCAGCCCCAGCATTTT. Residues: CASNDPQLGQPQHF.

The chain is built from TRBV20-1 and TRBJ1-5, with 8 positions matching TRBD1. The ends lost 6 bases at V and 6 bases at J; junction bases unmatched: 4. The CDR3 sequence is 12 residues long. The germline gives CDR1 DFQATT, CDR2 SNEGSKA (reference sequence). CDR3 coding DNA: TGCAGTGCCCAGGGGGCGGGTCAGCCCCAGCATTTT. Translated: CSAQGAGQPQHF.

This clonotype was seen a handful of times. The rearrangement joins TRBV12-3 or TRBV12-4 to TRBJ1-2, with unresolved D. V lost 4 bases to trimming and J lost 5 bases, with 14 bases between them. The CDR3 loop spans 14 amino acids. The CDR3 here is CASSSYVASYGYTF. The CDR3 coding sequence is TGTGCCAGCAGTTCTTACGTAGCTTCTTATGGCTACACCTTC.

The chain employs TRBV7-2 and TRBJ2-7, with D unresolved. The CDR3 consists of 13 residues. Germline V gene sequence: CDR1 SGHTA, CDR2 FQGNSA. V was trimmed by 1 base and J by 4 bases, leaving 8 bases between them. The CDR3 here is CASSLDFGYEQYF. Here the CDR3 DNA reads TGTGCCAGCAGCTTAGATTTTGGGTACGAGCAGTACTTC.

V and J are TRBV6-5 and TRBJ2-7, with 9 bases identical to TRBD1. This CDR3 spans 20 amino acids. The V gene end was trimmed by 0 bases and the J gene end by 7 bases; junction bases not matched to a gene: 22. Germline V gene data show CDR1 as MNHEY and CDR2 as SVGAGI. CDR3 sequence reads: CASSYSAVGTGPSSYNEQYF. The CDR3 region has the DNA TGTGCCAGCAGTTACTCGGCCGTTGGGACAGGGCCATCCTCCTACAATGAGCAGTACTTC.

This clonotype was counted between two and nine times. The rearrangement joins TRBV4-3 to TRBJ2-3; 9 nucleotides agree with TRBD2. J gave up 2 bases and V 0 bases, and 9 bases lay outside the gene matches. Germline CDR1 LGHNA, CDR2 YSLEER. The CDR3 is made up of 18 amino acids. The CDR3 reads CASSQELPVAGATDTQYF. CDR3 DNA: TGCGCCAGCAGCCAAGAGCTCCCGGTAGCGGGGGCCACAGATACGCAGTATTTT.

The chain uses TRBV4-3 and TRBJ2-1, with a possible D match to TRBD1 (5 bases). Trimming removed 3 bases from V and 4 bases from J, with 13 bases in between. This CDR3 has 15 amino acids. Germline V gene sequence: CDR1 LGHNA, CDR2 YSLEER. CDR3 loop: CASSHWTHSYNEQFF. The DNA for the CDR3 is TGCGCCAGCAGCCATTGGACACATTCTTACAATGAGCAGTTCTTC.

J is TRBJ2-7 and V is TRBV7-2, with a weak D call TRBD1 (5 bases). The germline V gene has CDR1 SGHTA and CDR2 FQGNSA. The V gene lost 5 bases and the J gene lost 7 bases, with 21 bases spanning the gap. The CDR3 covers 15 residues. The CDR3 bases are TGTGCCAGCAGCATAAAAGGGGCGGTAGTGAGAGAGCAGTACTTC. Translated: CASSIKGAVVREQYF.

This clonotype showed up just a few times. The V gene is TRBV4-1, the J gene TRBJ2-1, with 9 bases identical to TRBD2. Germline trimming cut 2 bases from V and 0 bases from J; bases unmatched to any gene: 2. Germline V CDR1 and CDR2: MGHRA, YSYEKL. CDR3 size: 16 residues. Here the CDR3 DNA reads TGCGCCAGCAGCCAATGGACTAGCGCCTCCTACAATGAGCAGTTCTTC. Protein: CASSQWTSASYNEQFF.

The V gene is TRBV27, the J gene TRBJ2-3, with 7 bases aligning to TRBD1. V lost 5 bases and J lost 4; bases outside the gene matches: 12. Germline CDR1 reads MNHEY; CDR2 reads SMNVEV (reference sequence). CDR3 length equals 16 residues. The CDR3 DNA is TGTGCCAGCAGTACGGGCGACAGGGAGAGGGCAGATACGCAGTATTTT. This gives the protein CASSTGDRERADTQYF.

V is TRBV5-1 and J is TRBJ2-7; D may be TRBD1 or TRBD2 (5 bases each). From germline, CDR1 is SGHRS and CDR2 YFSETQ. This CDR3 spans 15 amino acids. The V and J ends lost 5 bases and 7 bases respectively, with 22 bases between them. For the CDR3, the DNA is TGCGCCAGCAGGGTTGAGGGGAGTGCTTACAATGAGCAGTACTTC. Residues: CASRVEGSAYNEQYF.

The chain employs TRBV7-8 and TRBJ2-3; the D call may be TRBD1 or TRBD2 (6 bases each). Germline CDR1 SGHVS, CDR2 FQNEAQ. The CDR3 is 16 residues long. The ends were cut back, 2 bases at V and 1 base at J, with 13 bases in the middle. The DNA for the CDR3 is TGTGCCAGCAGCTTATTTGTCGGGGGCCGCACAGATACGCAGTATTTT. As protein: CASSLFVGGRTDTQYF.

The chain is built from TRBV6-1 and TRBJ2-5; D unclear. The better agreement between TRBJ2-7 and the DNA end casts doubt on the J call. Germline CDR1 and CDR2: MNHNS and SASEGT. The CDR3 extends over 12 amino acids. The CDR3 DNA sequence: TGTGCCAGCAGTTTCCTATTGTACGAGCAGTACTTC. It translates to CASSFLLYEQYF.

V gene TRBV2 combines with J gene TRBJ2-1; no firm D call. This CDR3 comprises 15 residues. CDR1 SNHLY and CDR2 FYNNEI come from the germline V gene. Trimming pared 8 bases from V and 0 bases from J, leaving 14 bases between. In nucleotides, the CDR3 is TGTGCCAGCCTGATAGAACCAAGCTCCTACAATGAGCAGTTCTTC. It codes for CASLIEPSSYNEQFF.

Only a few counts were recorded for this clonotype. CDR3 region: CASTRLANAYEQYF. CDR3 DNA sequence: TGTGCCAGCACCCGACTAGCAAACGCCTACGAGCAGTACTTC. The chain uses TRBV5-6 and TRBJ2-7; 7 bases match TRBD2. Germline V gene data show CDR1 as SGHDT and CDR2 as YYEEEE. J gave up 2 bases and V 6 bases, and 8 bases lay outside the gene matches. There are 14 residues in the CDR3.

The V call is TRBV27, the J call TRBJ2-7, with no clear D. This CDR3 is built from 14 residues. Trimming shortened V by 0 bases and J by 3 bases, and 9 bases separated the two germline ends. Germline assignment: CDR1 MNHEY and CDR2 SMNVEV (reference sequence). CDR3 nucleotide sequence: TGTGCCAGCAGTTTATCGGTTTCAGGCTACGAGCAGTACTTC. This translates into CASSLSVSGYEQYF.

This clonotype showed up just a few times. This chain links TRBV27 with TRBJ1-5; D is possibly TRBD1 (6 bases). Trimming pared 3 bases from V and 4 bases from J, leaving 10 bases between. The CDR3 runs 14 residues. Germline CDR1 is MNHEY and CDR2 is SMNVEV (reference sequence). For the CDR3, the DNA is TGTGCCAGCAGTTTGGGGGGGCCTAATCAGCCCCAGCATTTT. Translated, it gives CASSLGGPNQPQHF.